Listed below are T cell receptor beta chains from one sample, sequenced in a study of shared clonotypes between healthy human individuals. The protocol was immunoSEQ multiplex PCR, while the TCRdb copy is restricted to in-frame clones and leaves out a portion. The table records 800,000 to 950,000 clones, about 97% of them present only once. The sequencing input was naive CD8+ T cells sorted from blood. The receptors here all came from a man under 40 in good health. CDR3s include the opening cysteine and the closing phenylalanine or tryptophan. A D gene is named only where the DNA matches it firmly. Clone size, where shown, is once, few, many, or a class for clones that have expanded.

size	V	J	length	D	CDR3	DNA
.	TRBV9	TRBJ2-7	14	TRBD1	CASSPWDRGDEQYF	TGTGCCAGCAGCCCATGGGACAGGGGCGACGAGCAGTACTTC
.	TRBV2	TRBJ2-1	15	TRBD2	CASSAGTSGNNEQFF	TGTGCCAGCAGTGCCGGGACTAGCGGTAACAATGAGCAGTTCTTC
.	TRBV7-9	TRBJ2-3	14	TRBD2	CASKAGSGADTQYF	TGTGCCAGCAAAGCGGGAAGTGGTGCAGATACGCAGTATTTT
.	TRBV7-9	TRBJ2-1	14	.	CASSLFITTDEQFF	TGTGCCAGCAGCTTATTTATCACCACCGATGAGCAGTTCTTC
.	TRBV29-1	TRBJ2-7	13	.	CSVGRDIDYEQYF	TGCAGCGTGGGCCGGGACATAGACTACGAGCAGTACTTC
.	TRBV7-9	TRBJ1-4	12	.	CASSIGQGDLFF	TGTGCCAGCAGCATCGGGCAGGGTGATCTGTTTTTT
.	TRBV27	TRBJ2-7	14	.	CASSFASSSYEQYF	TGTGCCAGCAGTTTCGCCAGCTCTTCCTACGAGCAGTACTTC
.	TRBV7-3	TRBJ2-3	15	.	CASSLYGSGTDTQYF	TGTGCCAGCAGCTTATATGGTAGCGGCACAGATACGCAGTATTTT
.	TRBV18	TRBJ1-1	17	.	CASSPNNPTGLNTEAFF	TGTGCCAGCTCACCAAATAACCCGACAGGATTGAACACTGAAGCTTTCTTT
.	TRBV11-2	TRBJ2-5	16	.	CASSGLEGQLQETQYF	TGTGCCAGCAGCGGACTAGAGGGACAGCTCCAAGAGACCCAGTACTTC
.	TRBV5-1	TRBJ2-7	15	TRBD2	CASSGRRARGDEQYF	TGCGCCAGCAGCGGACGCCGGGCCCGGGGGGACGAGCAGTACTTC
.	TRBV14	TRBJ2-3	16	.	CASSQRPQGPTDTQYF	TGTGCCAGCAGCCAAAGGCCCCAGGGTCCCACAGATACGCAGTATTTT
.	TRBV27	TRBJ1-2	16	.	CASDPFGGGDYYGYTF	TGTGCCAGCGATCCGTTCGGGGGGGGAGATTACTATGGCTACACCTTC
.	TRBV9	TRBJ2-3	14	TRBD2	CASSGSGTTDTQYF	TGTGCCAGCAGCGGAAGCGGGACCACAGATACGCAGTATTTT
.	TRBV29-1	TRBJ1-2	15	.	CSVDTVRGGSYGYTF	TGCAGCGTTGATACGGTCAGGGGTGGTTCCTATGGCTACACCTTC
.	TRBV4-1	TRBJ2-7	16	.	CASSPLSRGGGHEQYF	TGCGCCAGCAGCCCCCTCTCACGTGGAGGGGGCCACGAGCAGTACTTC
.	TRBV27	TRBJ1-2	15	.	CASSLSPGSRDGYTF	TGTGCCAGCAGTTTATCGCCAGGGAGTCGAGATGGCTACACCTTC
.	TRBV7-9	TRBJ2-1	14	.	CASTPAVAFNEQFF	TGTGCCAGCACCCCGGCGGTTGCATTCAATGAGCAGTTCTTC
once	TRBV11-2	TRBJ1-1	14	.	CASSFGAGDFGSFF	TGTGCCAGCAGCTTCGGGGCAGGGGACTTTGGTTCTTTCTTT
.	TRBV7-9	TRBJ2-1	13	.	CASSSARTNEQFF	TGTGCCAGCAGCTCAGCAAGGACGAATGAGCAGTTCTTC
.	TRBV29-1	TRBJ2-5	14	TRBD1	CSVDEQGIKETQYF	TGCAGCGTTGATGAACAGGGGATTAAAGAGACCCAGTACTTC
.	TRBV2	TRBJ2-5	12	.	CASLGGRETQYF	TGTGCCAGCTTAGGGGGGCGAGAGACCCAGTACTTC
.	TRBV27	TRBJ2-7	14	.	CATQGVSGSYEQYF	TGTGCCACCCAGGGAGTTAGTGGCTCCTACGAGCAGTACTTC
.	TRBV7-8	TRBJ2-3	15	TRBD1	CASRLTGHIADTQYF	TGTGCCAGCAGACTGACAGGGCATATCGCAGATACGCAGTATTTT
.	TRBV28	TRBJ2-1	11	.	CASSRYNEQFF	TGTGCCAGCAGCCGTTACAATGAGCAGTTCTTC
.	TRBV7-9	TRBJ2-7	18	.	CASSSQPGPGSVHYEQYF	TGTGCCAGCAGCTCTCAACCAGGTCCAGGCTCAGTTCACTACGAGCAGTACTTC
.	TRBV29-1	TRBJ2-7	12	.	CSTKESSYEQYF	TGCAGCACGAAGGAGAGCTCCTACGAGCAGTACTTC
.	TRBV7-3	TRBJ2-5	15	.	CASSSLEGGRETQYF	TGTGCCAGCAGCTCACTTGAAGGGGGTCGGGAGACCCAGTACTTC
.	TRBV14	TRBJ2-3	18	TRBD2	CASSQDTLAGGITDTQYF	TGTGCCAGCAGCCAAGATACGCTAGCGGGGGGTATCACAGATACGCAGTATTTT
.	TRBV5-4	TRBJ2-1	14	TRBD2	CASSLSGVQNEQFF	TGTGCCAGCAGCTTGAGCGGGGTACAGAATGAGCAGTTCTTC
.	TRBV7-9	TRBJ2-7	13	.	CASSLGDNYEQYF	TGTGCCAGCAGCTTAGGGGACAACTACGAGCAGTACTTC
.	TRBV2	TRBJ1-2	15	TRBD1	CASHPGGSVGYGYTF	TGTGCCAGCCACCCAGGGGGCTCCGTCGGCTATGGCTACACCTTC
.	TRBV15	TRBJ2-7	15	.	CATSRNTGTLYEQYF	TGTGCCACCAGCAGAAACACCGGGACACTCTACGAGCAGTACTTC
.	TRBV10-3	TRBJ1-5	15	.	CAISESGHGNQPQHF	TGTGCCATCAGTGAGTCGGGACACGGAAATCAGCCCCAGCATTTT
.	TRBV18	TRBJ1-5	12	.	CASSGQNQPQHF	TGTGCCAGCTCAGGACAGAATCAGCCCCAGCATTTT
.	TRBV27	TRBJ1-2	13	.	CASSLLGSDGYTF	TGTGCCAGCAGTTTACTAGGGTCGGACGGCTACACCTTC
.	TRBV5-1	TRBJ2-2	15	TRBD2	CASSFYREATGELFF	TGCGCCAGCAGTTTCTACCGGGAGGCCACCGGGGAGCTGTTTTTT
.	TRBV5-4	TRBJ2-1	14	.	CASSLRRDRDEQFF	TGTGCCAGCAGCTTGCGGAGGGACCGAGATGAGCAGTTCTTC
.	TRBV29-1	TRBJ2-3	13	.	CSVEGPTGGTQYF	TGCAGCGTTGAGGGGCCCACGGGCGGTACGCAGTATTTT
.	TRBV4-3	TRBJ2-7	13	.	CASSQDGSYEQYF	TGCGCCAGCAGCCAGGACGGTTCCTACGAGCAGTACTTC
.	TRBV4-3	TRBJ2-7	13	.	CASSQVLSYEQYF	TGCGCCAGCAGCCAGGTTTTGTCCTACGAGCAGTACTTC
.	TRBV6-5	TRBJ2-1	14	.	CASSYGNSNNEQFF	TGTGCCAGCAGTTACGGGAATAGTAACAATGAGCAGTTCTTC
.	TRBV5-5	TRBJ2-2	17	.	CASSLYLAPGGTGELFF	TGTGCCAGCAGCTTGTATCTAGCGCCCGGGGGCACCGGGGAGCTGTTTTTT
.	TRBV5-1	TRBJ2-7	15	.	CASSLERAGVEEQYF	TGCGCCAGCAGCCTGGAACGGGCAGGGGTGGAAGAGCAGTACTTC
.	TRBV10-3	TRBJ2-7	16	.	CAISDALGGMGYEQYF	TGTGCCATCAGTGACGCCCTCGGGGGTATGGGGTACGAGCAGTACTTC
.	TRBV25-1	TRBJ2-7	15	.	CASSEYGGSPYEQYF	TGTGCCAGCAGTGAGTACGGGGGAAGTCCCTACGAGCAGTACTTC
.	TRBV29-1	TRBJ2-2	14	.	CSVESPGRTGELFF	TGCAGCGTTGAAAGTCCAGGGCGTACCGGGGAGCTGTTTTTT
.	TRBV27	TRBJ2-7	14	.	CASSFRGRSYEQYF	TGTGCCAGCAGTTTTCGGGGGAGGTCTTACGAGCAGTACTTC
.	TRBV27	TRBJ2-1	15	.	CASSLSFGGRNEQFF	TGTGCCAGCAGTTTATCGTTCGGGGGGCGCAATGAGCAGTTCTTC
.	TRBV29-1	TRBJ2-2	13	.	CSASGTITGELFF	TGCAGCGCGAGCGGGACAATCACCGGGGAGCTGTTTTTT
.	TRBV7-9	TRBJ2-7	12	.	CASSLGRVEQYF	TGTGCCAGCAGCTTAGGAAGGGTTGAGCAGTACTTC